Below, 13 T cell receptor beta chains from the same sample are listed, as sequenced in a study of blood T cell repertoires in COVID-19. Using immunoSEQ multiplex PCR, the repertoire was profiled, and TCRdb retains in-frame clones only, with some absent. This table holds a few hundred thousand clones, roughly nine tenths found once. The source material was peripheral blood. These receptors originate from a woman between 40 and 55 years old who had recovered from COVID-19.

The gene calls are TRBV18 and TRBJ1-1; TRBD1 matches at 9 bases. This CDR3 spans 14 amino acids. Trimming at V came to 3 bases and at J to 3 bases, leaving 2 bases not matched to a gene. Germline V gives CDR1 KGHSH, CDR2 LQKENI. CDR3 coding DNA: TGTGCCAGCTCACCCACAGGGGGCGACACTGAAGCTTTCTTT. Its protein is CASSPTGGDTEAFF.

The J gene is TRBJ2-2, the V gene TRBV2; no clear D gene. Germline assignment: CDR1 SNHLY and CDR2 FYNNEI. The CDR3 is made up of 16 amino acids. Trimming stripped 4 bases from V and 1 base from J, with 13 bases between. The chain's CDR3 is CASSANSRKNTGELFF. The CDR3 nucleotides are TGTGCCAGCAGTGCGAACAGCCGAAAGAACACCGGGGAGCTGTTTTTT.

The chain couples TRBV6-4 to TRBJ1-1, with D possibly matching TRBD1 (6 bases). CDR1 and CDR2 from the germline V gene are MRHNA and SNTAGT. This CDR3 region has 14 residues. V lost 0 bases to trimming and J lost 5 bases, with 10 bases between them. The CDR3 sequence is CASSDSSRGTEAFF. The CDR3 nucleotides are TGTGCCAGCAGTGACTCGAGCAGGGGAACTGAAGCTTTCTTT.

This chain links TRBV10-2 with TRBJ2-7; the D gene is possibly TRBD1 (5 bases). The V end was cut by 1 base, the J end by 3 bases, with 10 bases between. This CDR3 spans 14 amino acids. The germline CDR1 and CDR2 sequences are WSHSY and SAAADI. This CDR3 reads CASSELQGGYEQYF. The CDR3 DNA is TGCGCCAGCAGTGAGTTGCAGGGTGGCTACGAGCAGTACTTC.

This sequence joins TRBV7-8 and TRBJ1-4, with a weak D call TRBD1 (6 bases). The CDR3 totals 15 residues. In germline, CDR1 is SGHVS, CDR2 FQNEAQ. V gave up 7 bases and J gave up 5 bases, with 17 bases separating them. CDR3 bases: TGTGCCAGCACCACCCGAGGGGGGGAGAATGAAAAACTGTTTTTT. This gives the protein CASTTRGGENEKLFF.

The chain employs TRBV28 and TRBJ1-6; D gene ambiguous. The CDR3 is made up of 15 amino acids. Germline loops: CDR1 MDHEN, CDR2 SYDVKM. The V end lost 10 bases, the J end lost 5 bases, and 18 bases lay between the germline ends. The CDR3 nucleotides are TGTGCCACCAATTTTCTAGGATCAAATAATTCACCCCTCCACTTT. Its translation is CATNFLGSNNSPLHF. The full variable domain, rest sourced from reference TRBV28 and TRBJ1-6, is DVKVTQSSRYLVKRTGEKVFLECVQDMDHENMFWYRQDPGLGLRLIYFSYDVKMKEKGDIPEGYSVSREKKERFSLILESASTNQTSMYLCATNFLGSNNSPLHFGNGTRLTVT.

In its sample, this clone was seen once. This CDR3 is CASSSVAGRQETQYF. The DNA for the CDR3 is TGTGCCAGCAGCTCCGTTGCGGGAAGACAAGAGACCCAGTACTTC. The rearrangement uses TRBV7-3 and TRBJ2-5; tentatively, D is TRBD2 (6 bases). V dropped 4 bases and J dropped 2 bases, with 14 bases sitting between them. This CDR3 is 15 amino acids long. Germline V CDR1 and CDR2: SGHTA, FQGTGA.

V is TRBV11-3 and J is TRBJ2-2, with TRBD2 identical over 13 bases. The CDR3 is made up of 16 amino acids. The germline V gene has CDR1 SGHNT and CDR2 YENEEA. Trimming removed 3 bases from V and 7 bases from J; junction bases left unmatched: 5. The CDR3: CASSFGLAGALGELFF. The DNA of the CDR3 is TGTGCCAGCAGCTTTGGACTAGCGGGAGCCCTCGGGGAGCTGTTTTTT.

The rearrangement joins TRBV6-5 to TRBJ2-7; D is possibly TRBD1 (5 bases). Trimming shortened V by 10 bases and J by 5 bases, and 24 bases separated the two germline ends. This CDR3 spans 15 amino acids. Germline CDR1 MNHEY, CDR2 SVGAGI. The CDR3 nucleotides are TGTGCCAACCAATTAACACCGAAGGGGTCCAACGAGCAGTACGTC. This translates into CANQLTPKGSNEQYV.

As DNA, the CDR3 is TGTGCCAGCAGAGGGGACAGGGGGACTAATCAGCCCCAGCATTTT. This encodes CASRGDRGTNQPQHF. The gene calls are TRBV28 and TRBJ1-5; 11 nucleotides line up with TRBD1. This CDR3 is built from 15 residues. Germline assignment: CDR1 MDHEN and CDR2 SYDVKM. V lost 6 bases to trimming and J lost 4 bases; unmatched junction nucleotides: 5. Complete variable domain (other parts from reference TRBV28 and TRBJ1-5): DVKVTQSSRYLVKRTGEKVFLECVQDMDHENMFWYRQDPGLGLRLIYFSYDVKMKEKGDIPEGYSVSREKKERFSLILESASTNQTSMYLCASRGDRGTNQPQHFGDGTRLSIL.

The chain combines TRBV7-9 with TRBJ2-1; D uncertain. Germline V lookup: CDR1 SEHNR, CDR2 FQNEAQ (reference sequence). CDR3 size: 13 residues. The V end lost 5 bases, the J end lost 8 bases, and 13 bases lay between the germline ends. The CDR3 protein is CASSPGAIYEQFF. The CDR3 DNA reads TGTGCCAGCAGCCCAGGCGCCATCTATGAGCAGTTCTTC.

V gene TRBV24-1 combines with J gene TRBJ2-1; 9 nucleotides line up with TRBD2. The CDR3 consists of 16 residues. Trimming took 2 bases from V and 10 from J; bases not matched to a gene: 11. Germline assignment: CDR1 KGHDR and CDR2 SFDVKD. For the CDR3, the DNA is TGTGCCACCAGTGATTCCGGCGGGAGGGGGCGAGGGGAGCAGTTCTTC. Amino acid sequence: CATSDSGGRGRGEQFF.

This chain links TRBV9 with TRBJ1-4, with 9 nucleotides matching TRBD1. CDR1 and CDR2 from the germline V gene are SGDLS and YYNGEE. The J segment lost 8 bases and the V segment lost 3 bases, leaving 14 bases of the junction unmatched. The CDR3 covers 17 residues. The CDR3 sequence: CASSAGQGQGQEEKLFF. Written as DNA, the CDR3 is TGTGCCAGCAGCGCCGGACAGGGGCAGGGTCAGGAAGAAAAACTGTTTTTT.